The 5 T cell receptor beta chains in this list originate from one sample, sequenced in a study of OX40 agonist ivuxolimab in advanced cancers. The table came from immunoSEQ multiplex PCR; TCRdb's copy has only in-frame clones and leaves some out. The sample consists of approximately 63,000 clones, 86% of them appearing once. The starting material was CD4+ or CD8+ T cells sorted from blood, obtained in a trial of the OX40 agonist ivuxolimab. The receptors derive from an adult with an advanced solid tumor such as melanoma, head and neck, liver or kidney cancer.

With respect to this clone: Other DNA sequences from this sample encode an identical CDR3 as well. CDR3 sequence reads: CATMDRVNTEAFF. The DNA for the CDR3 is TGTGCCACGATGGACAGGGTTAACACTGAAGCTTTCTTT. The V gene is TRBV19, the J gene TRBJ1-1; 8 bases line up with TRBD1. CDR1 and CDR2 from the germline V gene are LNHDA and SQIVND (reference sequence). This CDR3 region has 13 residues. After removal of 10 bases from V and 2 bases from J, the junction contained 6 bases not matched to a gene.

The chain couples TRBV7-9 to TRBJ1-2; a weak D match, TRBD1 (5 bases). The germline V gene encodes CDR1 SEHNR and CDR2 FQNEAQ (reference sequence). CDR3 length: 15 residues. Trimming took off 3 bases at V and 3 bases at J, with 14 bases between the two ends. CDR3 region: CASSFPMQGDYGYTF. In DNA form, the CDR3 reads TGTGCCAGCAGCTTCCCTATGCAGGGTGACTATGGCTACACCTTC.

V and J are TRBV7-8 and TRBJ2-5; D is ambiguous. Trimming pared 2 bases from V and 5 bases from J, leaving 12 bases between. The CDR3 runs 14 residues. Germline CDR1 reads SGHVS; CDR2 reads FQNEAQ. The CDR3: CASSLTSSSETQYF. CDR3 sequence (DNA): TGTGCCAGCAGCTTAACGTCCAGTAGTGAGACCCAGTACTTC.

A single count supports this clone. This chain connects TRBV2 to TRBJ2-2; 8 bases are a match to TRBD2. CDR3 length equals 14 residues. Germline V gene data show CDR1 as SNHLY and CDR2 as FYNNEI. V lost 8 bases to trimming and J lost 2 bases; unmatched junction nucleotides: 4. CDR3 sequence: CASAGTRNTGELFF. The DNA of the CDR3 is TGTGCCAGCGCCGGGACTAGAAACACCGGGGAGCTGTTTTTT.

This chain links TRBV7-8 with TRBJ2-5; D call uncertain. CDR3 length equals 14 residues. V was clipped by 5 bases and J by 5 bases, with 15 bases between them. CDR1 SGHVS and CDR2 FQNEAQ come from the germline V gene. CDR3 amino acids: CASSPTRPRETQYF. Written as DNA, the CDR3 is TGTGCCAGCAGCCCTACACGGCCTCGGGAGACCCAGTACTTC.